The clone carrying this T cell receptor (beta chain) was counted at least ten times. This record comes from a study of T cells in Graves' hyperthyroidism and ophthalmopathy. RNA transcripts gave rise to amplified TCR beta CDR3 regions. TCR CDR3 underwent first-round RT-PCR with the HTBI primer set. TCRdb re-analysed the multiplex PCR reads in MiXCR, keeping a single row per CDR3 protein. The table includes more than 550,000 distinct CDR3 sequences, about 18% detected once. Germline CDR1 and CDR2: DFQATT and SNEGSKA (reference sequence). This CDR3 comprises 15 residues. J lost 8 bases, V lost 5 bases, and 13 bases had no gene match.

The chain links TRBV20-1 to TRBJ2-1, with 9 positions matching TRBD1. The sequenced material came from blood. This receptor was obtained from a man aged 50 to 60 with Graves' hyperthyroidism. CDR3 residues: CSAALRDRVRDEQFF. CDR3 DNA: TGCAGTGCTGCACTCCGGGACAGGGTAAGGGATGAGCAGTTCTTC.